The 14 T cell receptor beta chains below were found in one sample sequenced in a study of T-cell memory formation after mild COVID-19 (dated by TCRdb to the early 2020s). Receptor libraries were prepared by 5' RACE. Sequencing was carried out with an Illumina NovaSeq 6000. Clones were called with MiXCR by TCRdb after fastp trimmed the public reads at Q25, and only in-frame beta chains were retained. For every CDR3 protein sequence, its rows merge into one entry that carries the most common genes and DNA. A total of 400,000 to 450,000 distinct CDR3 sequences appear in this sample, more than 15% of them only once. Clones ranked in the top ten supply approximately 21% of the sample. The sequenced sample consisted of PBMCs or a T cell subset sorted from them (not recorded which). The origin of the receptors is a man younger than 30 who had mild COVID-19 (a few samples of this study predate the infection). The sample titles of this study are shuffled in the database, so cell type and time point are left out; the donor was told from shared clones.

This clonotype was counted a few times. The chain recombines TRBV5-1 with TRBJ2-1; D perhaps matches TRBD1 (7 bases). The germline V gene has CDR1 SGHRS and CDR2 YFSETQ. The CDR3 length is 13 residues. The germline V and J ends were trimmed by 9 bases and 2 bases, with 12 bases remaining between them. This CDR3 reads CATGDSAYNEQFF. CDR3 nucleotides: TGCGCCACGGGGGACAGTGCCTACAATGAGCAGTTCTTC.

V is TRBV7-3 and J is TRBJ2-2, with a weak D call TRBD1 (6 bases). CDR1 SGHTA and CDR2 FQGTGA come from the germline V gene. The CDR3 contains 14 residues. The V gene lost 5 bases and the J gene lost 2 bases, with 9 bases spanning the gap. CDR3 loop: CASSRQANTGELFF. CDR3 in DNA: TGTGCCAGCAGCCGACAGGCAAACACCGGGGAGCTGTTTTTT.

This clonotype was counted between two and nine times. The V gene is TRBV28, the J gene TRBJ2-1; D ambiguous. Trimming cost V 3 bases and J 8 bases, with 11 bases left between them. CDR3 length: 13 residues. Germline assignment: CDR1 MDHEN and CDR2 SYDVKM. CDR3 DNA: TGTGCCAGCAGTTTGGTACGGGTGGATGAGCAGTTCTTC. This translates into CASSLVRVDEQFF.

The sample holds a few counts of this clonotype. Here the CDR3 reads CASSIDELDVNTEAFF. Here the CDR3 DNA reads TGTGCCAGCAGTATAGATGAGCTGGACGTGAACACTGAAGCTTTCTTT. The gene calls are TRBV6-4 and TRBJ1-1; unclear D gene. This CDR3 comprises 16 residues. Germline V gene sequence: CDR1 MRHNA, CDR2 SNTAGT. With 5 bases removed from V and 0 bases from J, the gap between germline ends came to 16 bases.

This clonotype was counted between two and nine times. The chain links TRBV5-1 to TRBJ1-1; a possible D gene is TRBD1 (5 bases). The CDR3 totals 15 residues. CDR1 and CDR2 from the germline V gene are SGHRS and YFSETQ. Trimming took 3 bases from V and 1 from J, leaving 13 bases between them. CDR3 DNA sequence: TGCGCCAGCAGCTACTTGATCGACAGGAACACTGAAGCTTTCTTT. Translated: CASSYLIDRNTEAFF.

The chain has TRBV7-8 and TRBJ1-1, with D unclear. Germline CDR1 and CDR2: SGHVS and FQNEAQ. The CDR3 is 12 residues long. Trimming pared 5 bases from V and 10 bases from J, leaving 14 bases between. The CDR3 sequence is CASSHRAVAAFF. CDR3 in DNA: TGTGCCAGCAGCCACCGGGCAGTAGCAGCTTTCTTT. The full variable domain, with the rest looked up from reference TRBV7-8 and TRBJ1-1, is GAGVSQSPRYKVAKRGQDVALRCDPISGHVSLFWYQQALGQGPEFLTYFQNEAQLDKSGLPSDRFFAERPEGSVSTLKIQRTQQEDSAVYLCASSHRAVAAFFGQGTRLTVV.

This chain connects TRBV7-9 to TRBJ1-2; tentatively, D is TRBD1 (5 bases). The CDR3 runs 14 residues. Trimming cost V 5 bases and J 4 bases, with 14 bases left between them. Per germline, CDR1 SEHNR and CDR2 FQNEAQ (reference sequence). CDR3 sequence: CASSPRQGLYGYTF. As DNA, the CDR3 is TGTGCCAGCAGCCCCCGTCAGGGCCTCTATGGCTACACCTTC.

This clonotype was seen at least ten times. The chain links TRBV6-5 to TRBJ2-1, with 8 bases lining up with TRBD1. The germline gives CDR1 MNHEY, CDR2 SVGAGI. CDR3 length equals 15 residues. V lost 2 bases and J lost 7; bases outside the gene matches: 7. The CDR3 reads CASSYAWTGTNEQFF. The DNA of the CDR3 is TGTGCCAGCAGTTACGCTTGGACAGGGACTAATGAGCAGTTCTTC.

DNA of the CDR3: TGCAGTGCCCTAGGGATTCTGAACACTGAAGCTTTCTTT. Its protein is CSALGILNTEAFF. This chain uses TRBV20-1 with TRBJ1-1; no reliable D call. CDR1 is DFQATT, CDR2 SNEGSKA, per germline (reference sequence). V was pared by 6 bases and J by 0 bases, with 11 bases between. The CDR3 runs to 13 residues.

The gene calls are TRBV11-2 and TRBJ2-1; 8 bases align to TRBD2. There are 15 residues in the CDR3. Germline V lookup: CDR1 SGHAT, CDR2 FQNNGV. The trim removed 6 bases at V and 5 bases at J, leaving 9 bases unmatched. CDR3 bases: TGTGCCAGCAGAGAGGCCGGGACTAGTCACAATGAGCAGTTCTTC. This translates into CASREAGTSHNEQFF.

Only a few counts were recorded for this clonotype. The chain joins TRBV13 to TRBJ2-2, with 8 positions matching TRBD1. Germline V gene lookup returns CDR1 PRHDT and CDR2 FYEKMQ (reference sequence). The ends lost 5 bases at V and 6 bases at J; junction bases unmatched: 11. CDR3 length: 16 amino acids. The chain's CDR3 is CASSAAGQGYAGELFF. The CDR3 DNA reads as TGTGCCAGCAGCGCGGCCGGACAGGGATACGCCGGGGAGCTGTTTTTT.

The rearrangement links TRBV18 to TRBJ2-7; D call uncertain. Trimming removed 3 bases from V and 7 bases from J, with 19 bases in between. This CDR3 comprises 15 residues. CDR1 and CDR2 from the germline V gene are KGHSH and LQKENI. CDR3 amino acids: CASSPGYGAAWEQYF. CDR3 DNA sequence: TGTGCCAGCTCACCGGGCTACGGAGCCGCGTGGGAGCAGTACTTC.

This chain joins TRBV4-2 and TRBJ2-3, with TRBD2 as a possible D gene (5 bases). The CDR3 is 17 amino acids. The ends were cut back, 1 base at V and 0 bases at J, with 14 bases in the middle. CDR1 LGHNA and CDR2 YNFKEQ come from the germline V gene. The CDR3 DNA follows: TGTGCCAGCAGCCAAGTGTCAGTCGGGGATAGCACAGATACGCAGTATTTT. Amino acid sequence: CASSQVSVGDSTDTQYF.

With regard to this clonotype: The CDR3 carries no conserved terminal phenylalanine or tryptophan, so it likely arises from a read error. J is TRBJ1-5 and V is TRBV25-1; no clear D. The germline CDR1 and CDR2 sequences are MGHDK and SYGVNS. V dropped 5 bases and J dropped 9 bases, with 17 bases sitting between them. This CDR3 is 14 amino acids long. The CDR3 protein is CASSPTTGVRPQHI. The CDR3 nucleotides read TGTGCCAGCAGTCCGACAACTGGGGTTCGGCCCCAGCATATT.